This T cell receptor (beta chain) came from a study of blood T cell repertoires in COVID-19. Study-level information: Donors in the United States, Italy and Spain gave samples during acute or convalescent COVID-19. Sample material is recorded as cDNA or gDNA derived from T cells, B-cell-depleted T cells, or PBMCs.

Per the authors' pipeline: It was from reference gene primer amplification that nucleated cell counts were estimated. TCRdb's copy holds only in-frame clones and misses some; the assay was immunoSEQ multiplex PCR. V, J and clone size derive from that table, while D and trimming were established from the DNA sequence. The sample has about 200,000 clones, over 70% seen once. The V gene's germline CDR1 is SEHNR and CDR2 FQNEAQ (reference sequence). The CDR3 has 13 amino acids. V was cut by 3 bases and J by 8 bases, with 10 bases left in between. This chain uses TRBV7-9 with TRBJ1-4; no reliable D call. The source is a woman in her sixties or seventies with acute or convalescent COVID-19. The sequenced material came from peripheral blood. CDR3 sequence reads: CASSFIENEKLFF. The CDR3, as DNA: TGTGCCAGCAGCTTTATCGAGAACGAAAAACTGTTTTTT.